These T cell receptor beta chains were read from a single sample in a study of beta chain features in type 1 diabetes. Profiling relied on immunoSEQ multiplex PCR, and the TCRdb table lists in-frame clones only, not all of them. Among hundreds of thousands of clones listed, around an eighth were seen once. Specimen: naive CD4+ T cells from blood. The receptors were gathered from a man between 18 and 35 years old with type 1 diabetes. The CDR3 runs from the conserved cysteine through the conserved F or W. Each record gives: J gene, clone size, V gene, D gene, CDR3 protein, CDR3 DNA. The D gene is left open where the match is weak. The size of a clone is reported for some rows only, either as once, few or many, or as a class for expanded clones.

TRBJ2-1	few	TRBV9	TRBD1	CASSAGGNSYNEQFF	TGTGCCAGCAGTGCAGGGGGCAACTCCTACAATGAGCAGTTCTTC
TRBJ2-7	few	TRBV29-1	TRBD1	CSVSGTDVYEQYF	TGCAGCGTTTCCGGGACAGATGTTTACGAGCAGTACTTC
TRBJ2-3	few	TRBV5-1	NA	CASSKVQGPDTQYF	TGCGCCAGCAGCAAGGTCCAGGGGCCAGATACGCAGTATTTT
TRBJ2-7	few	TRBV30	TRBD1	CAWSVGGAREQYF	TGTGCCTGGAGTGTAGGGGGCGCACGGGAGCAGTACTTC
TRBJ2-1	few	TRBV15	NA	CATPGATNTNEQFF	TGTGCCACCCCCGGGGCAACAAATACCAATGAGCAGTTCTTC
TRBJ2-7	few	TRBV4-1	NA	CASSQDRAGAAYEQYF	TGCGCCAGCAGCCAAGATCGGGCAGGGGCCGCCTACGAGCAGTACTTC
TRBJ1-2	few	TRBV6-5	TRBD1	CASNPTGGQWGYTF	TGTGCCAGCAACCCAACAGGGGGCCAGTGGGGCTACACCTTC
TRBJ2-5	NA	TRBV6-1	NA	CASSEQGWGETQYF	TGTGCCAGCAGTGAACAGGGTTGGGGAGAGACCCAGTACTTC
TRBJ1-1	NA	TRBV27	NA	CASSSGPEAFF	TGTGCCAGCAGTTCTGGACCCGAAGCTTTCTTT
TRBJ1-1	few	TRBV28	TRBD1	CASSKPGGWNTEAFF	TGTGCCAGCAGTAAGCCAGGGGGTTGGAACACTGAAGCTTTCTTT
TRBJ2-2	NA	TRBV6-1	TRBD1	CARRRDRSSTGELFF	TGTGCCAGGCGAAGGGACAGGTCGAGCACCGGGGAGCTGTTTTTT
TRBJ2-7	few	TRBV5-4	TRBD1	CASRRDGTGNYEQYF	TGTGCCAGCCGCCGGGATGGGACAGGGAATTACGAGCAGTACTTC
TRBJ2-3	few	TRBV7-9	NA	CASSQNSGRSTDTQYF	TGTGCCAGCAGCCAAAATAGCGGTCGAAGCACAGATACGCAGTATTTT
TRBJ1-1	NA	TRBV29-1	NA	CSVEDRRRTEAFF	TGCAGCGTTGAAGACCGAAGGAGGACTGAAGCTTTCTTT
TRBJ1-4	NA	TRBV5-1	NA	CASSGDGRNEKLFF	TGCGCCAGCAGCGGGGACGGACGTAATGAAAAACTGTTTTTT
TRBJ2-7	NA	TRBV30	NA	CAWSAGIYEQYF	TGTGCCTGGAGTGCAGGGATCTACGAGCAGTACTTC
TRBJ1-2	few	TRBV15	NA	CATSRDRGVTSYGYTF	TGTGCCACCAGCAGAGACCGGGGAGTGACCTCCTATGGCTACACCTTC
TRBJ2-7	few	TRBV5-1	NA	CASSLEGYEQYF	TGCGCCAGCAGCTTGGAAGGCTACGAGCAGTACTTC
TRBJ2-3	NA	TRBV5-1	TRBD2	CASCLISGLATDTQYF	TGCGCCAGCTGTCTAATAAGTGGACTAGCGACAGATACGCAGTATTTT
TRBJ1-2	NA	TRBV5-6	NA	CASSDPQLWQGGYTF	TGTGCCAGCAGCGACCCCCAGCTCTGGCAGGGTGGCTACACCTTC
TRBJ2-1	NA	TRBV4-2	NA	CASAASVTNEQFF	TGTGCCTCGGCCGCTAGCGTTACAAATGAGCAGTTCTTC
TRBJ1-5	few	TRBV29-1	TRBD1	CSVETGGAQPQHF	TGCAGCGTTGAAACAGGGGGCGCGCAGCCCCAGCATTTT
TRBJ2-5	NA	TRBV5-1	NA	CASSLATKETQYF	TGCGCCAGCTCACTGGCCACTAAAGAGACCCAGTACTTC
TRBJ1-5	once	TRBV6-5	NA	CASSYDSNQPQHF	TGTGCCAGCAGTTATGATAGCAATCAGCCCCAGCATTTT
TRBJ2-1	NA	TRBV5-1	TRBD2	CASSLSPTSGGVDEQFF	TGCGCCAGCAGCCTCTCCCCGACTAGCGGGGGAGTCGATGAGCAGTTCTTC
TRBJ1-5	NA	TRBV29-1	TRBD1	CSVSGQRNQPQHF	TGCAGCGTATCGGGACAGAGGAATCAGCCCCAGCATTTT
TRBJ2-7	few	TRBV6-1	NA	CASSEGTYEQYF	TGTGCCAGCAGTGAAGGGACCTACGAGCAGTACTTC
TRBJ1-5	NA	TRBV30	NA	CACAGFGGQPQHF	TGTGCCTGCGCAGGCTTCGGGGGTCAGCCCCAGCATTTT
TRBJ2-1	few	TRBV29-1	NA	CSVRSPGLPEEQFF	TGCAGCGTTCGTTCTCCGGGACTCCCCGAAGAGCAGTTCTTC
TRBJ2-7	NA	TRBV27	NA	CASSTRRRDSYEQYF	TGTGCCAGCAGTACCCGGCGGAGGGACTCCTACGAGCAGTACTTC
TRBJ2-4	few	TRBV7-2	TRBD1	CASSPQGAMNIQYF	TGTGCCAGCAGCCCACAGGGGGCGATGAACATTCAGTACTTC
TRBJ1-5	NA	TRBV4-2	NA	CASSQNTGSYQPQHF	TGTGCCAGCAGCCAGAATACAGGGAGTTATCAGCCCCAGCATTTT
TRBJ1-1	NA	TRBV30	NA	CADSTMNTEAFF	TGTGCGGACAGCACAATGAACACTGAAGCTTTCTTT
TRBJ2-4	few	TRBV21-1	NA	CASSTISRLAKNIQYF	TGTGCCAGCAGTACCATAAGCAGGCTGGCCAAAAACATTCAGTACTTC
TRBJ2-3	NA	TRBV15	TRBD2	CATSRDLGLVSPSGYSTDTQYF	TGTGCCACCAGCAGAGATTTGGGTTTAGTTTCGCCTAGCGGGTATAGCACAGATACGCAGTATTTT
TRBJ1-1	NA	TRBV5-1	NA	CASTGGGGVTEAFF	TGCGCCAGCACGGGTGGAGGAGGAGTAACTGAAGCTTTCTTT
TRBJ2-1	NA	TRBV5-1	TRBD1	CASSLTGGEGSYNEQFF	TGCGCCAGCAGCTTGACAGGGGGCGAGGGTAGCTACAATGAGCAGTTCTTC
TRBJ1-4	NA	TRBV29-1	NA	CSAALHRSNEKLFF	TGCAGCGCGGCCCTACACCGCTCTAATGAAAAACTGTTTTTT
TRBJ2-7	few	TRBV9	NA	CASSVSGTQTYEQYF	TGTGCCAGCAGCGTTTCCGGGACGCAAACCTACGAGCAGTACTTC
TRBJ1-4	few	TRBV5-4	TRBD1	CASSGPGQGREEKLFF	TGTGCCAGCAGCGGACCGGGACAGGGCAGAGAAGAAAAACTGTTTTTT
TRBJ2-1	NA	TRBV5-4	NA	CASSVRREGYNEQFF	TGTGCCAGCAGCGTCCGGAGAGAGGGCTACAATGAGCAGTTCTTC
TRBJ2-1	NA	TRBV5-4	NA	CASSVPYNEQFF	TGTGCCAGCTCCGTCCCCTACAATGAGCAGTTCTTC
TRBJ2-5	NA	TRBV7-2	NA	CASSLGAGQETQYF	TGTGCCAGCAGCCTAGGGGCGGGACAAGAGACCCAGTACTTC
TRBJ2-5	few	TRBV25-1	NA	CASSEGSQETQYF	TGTGCCAGCAGTGAGGGGAGCCAAGAGACCCAGTACTTC
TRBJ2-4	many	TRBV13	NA	CASSRTRNIQYF	TGTGCCAGCAGCCGAACACGAAACATTCAGTACTTC
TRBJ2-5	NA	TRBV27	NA	CASSLRSDLISLGTQYF	TGTGCCAGCAGTCTAAGGTCGGACCTTATCAGTCTTGGGACCCAGTACTTC
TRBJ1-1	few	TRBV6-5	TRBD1	CASRLTDRVFF	TGTGCCAGCAGGCTGACCGACAGGGTTTTCTTT
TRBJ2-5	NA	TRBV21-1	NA	CASSKEGDWGEETQYF	TGTGCCAGCAGCAAAGAAGGGGACTGGGGGGAAGAGACCCAGTACTTC